This entry lists 32 T cell receptor beta chains sequenced from one sample in a study of cytomegalovirus exposure and HLA in healthy donors. Sequencing was performed with immunoSEQ multiplex PCR; in TCRdb, only in-frame clones are kept and a portion is missing. The sample yields tens of thousands of clones, roughly 97% seen once. The sequenced material came from PBMCs. Receptors were obtained from a man aged 18 to 30 in good health and CMV-seronegative.

The chain employs TRBV28 and TRBJ1-6; 7 bases line up with TRBD1. This CDR3 comprises 13 residues. Germline V gene data show CDR1 as MDHEN and CDR2 as SYDVKM. Losses at the gene ends were 4 bases for V and 8 bases for J; bases not matched to a gene: 2. CDR3 loop: CASSYRGDSPLHF. The DNA for the CDR3 is TGTGCCAGCAGTTACAGGGGTGATTCACCCCTCCACTTT.

This clone was counted once. The rearrangement joins TRBV13 to TRBJ2-1, with TRBD2 matching 11 bases. Germline values: CDR1 PRHDT, CDR2 FYEKMQ (reference sequence). With V trimmed by 5 bases and J by 4 bases, 4 bases remained unmatched. The CDR3 contains 15 residues. The CDR3 loop reads CASSPGTSGYNEQFF. The CDR3 DNA follows: TGTGCCAGCAGCCCGGGGACTAGCGGTTACAATGAGCAGTTCTTC. Combining the CDR3 with reference TRBV13 and TRBJ2-1 gives the whole variable domain AAGVIQSPRHLIKEKRETATLKCYPIPRHDTVYWYQQGPGQDPQFLISFYEKMQSDKGSIPDRFSAQQFSDYHSELNMSSLELGDSALYFCASSPGTSGYNEQFFGPGTRLTVL.

The chain uses TRBV9 and TRBJ2-5, with D perhaps matching TRBD2 (6 bases). V lost 0 bases and J lost 5, with 11 bases in between. Germline values: CDR1 SGDLS, CDR2 YYNGEE. This CDR3 is 14 amino acids long. Here the CDR3 DNA reads TGTGCCAGCAGCGTAGCTGGAGGGTGGGAGACCCAGTACTTC. Translated: CASSVAGGWETQYF.

J is TRBJ2-2 and V is TRBV7-6; tentative D call: TRBD2 (5 bases). Germline CDR1 SGHVS, CDR2 FNYEAQ. Trimming took 5 bases from V and 6 from J, leaving 19 bases between them. This CDR3 comprises 16 residues. The CDR3 DNA is TGTGCCAGCAGCCTCCTCGGACTGAAAAACGCCGGGGAGCTGTTTTTT. Translation gives CASSLLGLKNAGELFF.

This clone was seen once. The chain carries TRBV5-8 and TRBJ1-2; 7 nucleotides line up with TRBD1. With 0 bases clipped from V and 2 bases from J, the junction kept 4 bases outside the gene matches. Germline loops: CDR1 SGHTS, CDR2 YDEGEE. The CDR3 has 15 amino acids. CDR3 in DNA: TGTGCCAGCAGCTTGGGGCGGACAGGCAACTATGGCTACACCTTC. Translating gives CASSLGRTGNYGYTF.

The chain recombines TRBV4-1 with TRBJ2-1, with TRBD1 as a possible D gene (6 bases). Germline lookup yields CDR1 MGHRA and CDR2 YSYEKL. Trimming took 4 bases from V and 2 from J, leaving 15 bases between them. The CDR3 is made up of 16 amino acids. CDR3 region: CASSRAGVATYNEQFF. The DNA for the CDR3 is TGCGCCAGCAGCCGCGCAGGGGTTGCGACCTACAATGAGCAGTTCTTC.

CDR3 residues: CASSLRGADQPQHF. CDR3 DNA sequence: TGTGCCAGCAGCTTGCGGGGGGCCGATCAGCCCCAGCATTTT. V is TRBV5-8 and J is TRBJ1-5; weak D call: TRBD1 (6 bases). Germline CDR1 reads SGHTS; CDR2 reads YDEGEE. CDR3 size: 14 residues. V was trimmed by 1 base and J by 5 bases, leaving 10 bases between them.

CDR3 loop: CASSNKGAEAFF. The CDR3 DNA follows: TGTGCCAGCTCTAACAAGGGGGCTGAAGCTTTCTTT. V gene TRBV6-5 combines with J gene TRBJ1-1; D possibly corresponds to TRBD1 (6 bases). V shed 8 bases and J shed 6 bases, with 13 bases lying between them. CDR1 MNHEY and CDR2 SVGAGI come from the germline V gene. The CDR3 runs 12 residues.

J is TRBJ2-7 and V is TRBV25-1, with TRBD1 as a possible D gene (5 bases). V gave up 2 bases and J gave up 5 bases, with 10 bases separating them. The CDR3 is 13 residues long. Germline V gives CDR1 MGHDK, CDR2 SYGVNS. In DNA form, the CDR3 reads TGTGCCAGCAGTGAAACAGGTTTCGACGAGCAGTACTTC. Translated: CASSETGFDEQYF.

The V gene is TRBV5-5, the J gene TRBJ1-1; D uncertain. The CDR3 spans 13 residues. The V end was cut by 0 bases, the J end by 4 bases, with 7 bases between. Germline CDR1 is SGHKS and CDR2 is YYEKEE (reference sequence). The CDR3 region is CASSLEVSTEAFF. The CDR3 DNA sequence: TGTGCCAGCAGCTTGGAAGTGAGCACTGAAGCTTTCTTT.

The V and J genes are TRBV7-8 and TRBJ2-5, with 7 nucleotides matching TRBD2. V was clipped by 8 bases and J by 4 bases; unmatched bases: 1. The CDR3 has 11 residues. The germline V gene has CDR1 SGHVS and CDR2 FQNEAQ. CDR3 loop: CASGRGETQYF. DNA for the CDR3: TGTGCCAGCGGGAGGGGAGAGACCCAGTACTTC. Drawing the rest from reference TRBV7-8 and TRBJ2-5, the complete variable domain is GAGVSQSPRYKVAKRGQDVALRCDPISGHVSLFWYQQALGQGPEFLTYFQNEAQLDKSGLPSDRFFAERPEGSVSTLKIQRTQQEDSAVYLCASGRGETQYFGPGTRLLVL.

The chain has TRBV7-9 and TRBJ1-4, with D perhaps matching TRBD1 (6 bases). The germline gives CDR1 SEHNR, CDR2 FQNEAQ (reference sequence). The CDR3 loop spans 15 amino acids. The V and J ends lost 1 base and 8 bases respectively, with 14 bases between them. CDR3 nucleotide sequence: TGTGCCAGCAGCTTAGGAGGGGAAACAGGGGAAAAACTGTTTTTT. Amino acids: CASSLGGETGEKLFF.

The chain couples TRBV27 to TRBJ1-1, with D tentatively TRBD1 (5 bases). The V gene lost 0 bases and the J gene lost 4 bases, with 12 bases spanning the gap. The CDR3 totals 15 residues. Germline loops: CDR1 MNHEY, CDR2 SMNVEV (reference sequence). The CDR3 is CASSLSPAGFTEAFF. CDR3 nucleotides: TGTGCCAGCAGTTTATCCCCCGCAGGGTTCACTGAAGCTTTCTTT.

The rearrangement links TRBV18 to TRBJ2-1; TRBD2 is a possible D gene (5 bases). This CDR3 spans 14 amino acids. The germline V gene encodes CDR1 KGHSH and CDR2 LQKENI. The ends were cut back, 6 bases at V and 4 bases at J, with 13 bases in the middle. The CDR3 DNA follows: TGTGCCAGCTCCGCCACTCCGGGATACAATGAGCAGTTCTTC. This encodes CASSATPGYNEQFF.

The chain has TRBV6-1 and TRBJ2-5; 14 nucleotides agree with TRBD2. The germline gives CDR1 MNHNS, CDR2 SASEGT. V dropped 7 bases and J dropped 7; count of bases not matched to a gene: 5. The CDR3 consists of 14 residues. This CDR3 is CASTRLAGGGTQYF. The CDR3 DNA reads TGTGCCAGCACTCGACTAGCGGGAGGGGGGACCCAGTACTTC.

This chain joins TRBV27 and TRBJ1-1; D perhaps matches TRBD1 (5 bases). The CDR3 runs to 13 residues. The germline V gene has CDR1 MNHEY and CDR2 SMNVEV (reference sequence). Trimming cost V 1 base and J 11 bases, with 14 bases left between them. In DNA, the CDR3 is TGTGCCAGCAGTTTATTCCCCCGGGGGGAGGCTTTCTTT. The encoded protein is CASSLFPRGEAFF.

The chain uses TRBV5-1 and TRBJ1-3; weak D call: TRBD1 (6 bases). This CDR3 contains 14 residues. Looked up from germline, CDR1 is SGHRS and CDR2 is YFSETQ. Trimming removed 0 bases at V and 2 bases at J, with 6 bases between. DNA of the CDR3: TGCGCCAGCAGCTTGGACAGGGCTGGAAACACCATATATTTT. Translation: CASSLDRAGNTIYF.

The rearrangement uses TRBV5-1 and TRBJ1-1; possibly TRBD1 for D (5 bases). The CDR3 runs 17 residues. V shed 0 bases and J shed 0 bases, with 15 bases lying between them. Per the germline V gene, CDR1 is SGHRS and CDR2 is YFSETQ. CDR3 protein: CASSLAPSGNMNTEAFF. CDR3 sequence (DNA): TGCGCCAGCAGCTTGGCCCCGTCAGGGAACATGAACACTGAAGCTTTCTTT.

The chain combines TRBV2 with TRBJ1-1, with 8 bases identical to TRBD1. V lost 4 bases and J lost 5; bases outside the gene matches: 9. The germline V gene has CDR1 SNHLY and CDR2 FYNNEI. This CDR3 is 15 amino acids long. As DNA, the CDR3 is TGTGCCAGCAGTGTCAGTCAGGGGGCGGAGACTGAAGCTTTCTTT. This encodes CASSVSQGAETEAFF. The full variable domain, with the rest looked up from reference TRBV2 and TRBJ1-1, is EPEVTQTPSHQVTQMGQEVILRCVPISNHLYFYWYRQILGQKVEFLVSFYNNEISEKSEIFDDQFSVERPDGSNFTLKIRSTKLEDSAMYFCASSVSQGAETEAFFGQGTRLTVV.

Remarks on this clone: The same CDR3 is also encoded by other DNA sequences in this sample. The chain is built from TRBV9 and TRBJ2-1, with TRBD2 matching over 11 bases. With V trimmed by 0 bases and J by 4 bases, 0 bases remained unmatched. The CDR3 contains 15 residues. Per germline, CDR1 SGDLS and CDR2 YYNGEE. The DNA for the CDR3 is TGTGCCAGCAGCGTAGGGACTAGCGGGTACAATGAGCAGTTCTTC. This encodes CASSVGTSGYNEQFF. The whole variable domain, remainder taken from reference TRBV9 and TRBJ2-1, is DSGVTQTPKHLITATGQRVTLRCSPRSGDLSVYWYQQSLDQGLQFLIQYYNGEERAKGNILERFSAQQFPDLHSELNLSSLELGDSALYFCASSVGTSGYNEQFFGPGTRLTVL.

The chain is built from TRBV28 and TRBJ1-3; unclear D gene. The germline V and J ends were trimmed by 5 bases and 0 bases, with 8 bases remaining between them. The germline V gene has CDR1 MDHEN and CDR2 SYDVKM. The CDR3 length is 14 residues. This chain's CDR3 is CASSLGSSGNTIYF. For the CDR3, the DNA is TGTGCCAGCAGTCTGGGGAGCTCTGGAAACACCATATATTTT.

The J gene is TRBJ1-3, the V gene TRBV18; D remains unclear. Trimming shortened V by 0 bases and J by 0 bases, and 9 bases separated the two germline ends. CDR3 length equals 16 residues. The germline V gene has CDR1 KGHSH and CDR2 LQKENI. In nucleotides, the CDR3 is TGTGCCAGCTCACCACCGTCAGGCAACTCTGGAAACACCATATATTTT. Protein: CASSPPSGNSGNTIYF.

This clone was detected only a few times. The rearrangement uses TRBV19 and TRBJ2-7, with 10 nucleotides matching TRBD1. This CDR3 region has 15 residues. V lost 5 bases and J lost 2; bases outside the gene matches: 6. Germline CDR1 reads LNHDA; CDR2 reads SQIVND (reference sequence). CDR3 in amino acids: CASSAGQGTTYEQYF. CDR3 DNA: TGTGCCAGTAGTGCGGGACAGGGGACCACCTACGAGCAGTACTTC.

The chain recombines TRBV2 with TRBJ2-7, with 9 bases aligning to TRBD1. The CDR3 is 15 residues long. Germline V lookup: CDR1 SNHLY, CDR2 FYNNEI. After removal of 7 bases from V and 2 bases from J, the junction contained 9 bases not matched to a gene. CDR3 sequence: CASKGARTGAYEQYF. CDR3 bases: TGTGCCAGCAAAGGAGCTCGGACAGGGGCCTACGAGCAGTACTTC.

The gene calls are TRBV5-6 and TRBJ2-2; D may be TRBD1 (6 bases). The CDR3 contains 14 residues. V was pared by 0 bases and J by 7 bases, with 10 bases between. CDR1 is SGHDT, CDR2 YYEEEE, per germline. The DNA of the CDR3 is TGTGCCAGCAGCTTGGAGCAGGGGAACGGGGAGCTGTTTTTT. Encoded protein: CASSLEQGNGELFF.

The V call is TRBV9, the J call TRBJ1-2; D call uncertain. Germline V CDR1 and CDR2: SGDLS, YYNGEE. This CDR3 region has 16 residues. Trimming left V 0 bases short and J 0 bases short, with 12 bases between. This CDR3 reads CASSVAPGRPNYGYTF. CDR3 in DNA: TGTGCCAGCAGCGTAGCTCCTGGGAGGCCTAACTATGGCTACACCTTC.

V is TRBV6-1 and J is TRBJ2-3, with 9 positions matching TRBD2. The V gene end was trimmed by 5 bases and the J gene end by 2 bases; junction bases not matched to a gene: 5. Per germline, CDR1 MNHNS and CDR2 SASEGT. The CDR3 spans 15 residues. The CDR3 DNA sequence: TGTGCCAGCAGTCTGACTAGCGGTCACACAGATACGCAGTATTTT. Translated, it gives CASSLTSGHTDTQYF.

The V and J genes are TRBV28 and TRBJ2-3; D gene unclear. Germline V gene sequence: CDR1 MDHEN, CDR2 SYDVKM. V dropped 8 bases and J dropped 5 bases, with 20 bases sitting between them. The CDR3 loop spans 15 amino acids. CDR3 residues: CASGDDERTGDTQYF. In DNA form, the CDR3 reads TGTGCCAGCGGAGACGACGAACGAACGGGAGATACGCAGTATTTT.

The V and J genes are TRBV10-3 and TRBJ2-2, with D possibly being TRBD2 (6 bases). Germline CDR1 ENHRY, CDR2 SYGVKD. The CDR3 spans 14 residues. Deletions cut 4 bases from V and 3 bases from J, with 9 bases between. The CDR3 here is CAISGGVDTGELFF. The DNA of the CDR3 is TGTGCCATCAGTGGGGGGGTCGACACCGGGGAGCTGTTTTTT.

To note about this clone: This CDR3 is also generated by other DNA sequences in the sample. V usage is TRBV18 and J usage is TRBJ2-1; D gene uncertain. Germline CDR1 and CDR2: KGHSH and LQKENI. Trimming took off 3 bases at V and 5 bases at J, with 5 bases between the two ends. The CDR3 loop spans 12 amino acids. CDR3 region: CASSPSDNEQFF. As DNA, the CDR3 is TGTGCCAGCTCACCGAGCGACAATGAGCAGTTCTTC.

V gene TRBV7-9 combines with J gene TRBJ2-7, with a possible D match to TRBD1 (6 bases). The germline V gene has CDR1 SEHNR and CDR2 FQNEAQ (reference sequence). The V and J ends lost 1 base and 4 bases respectively, with 8 bases between them. The CDR3 has 13 residues. For the CDR3, the DNA is TGTGCCAGCAGCTTAGGACAGGATTACGAGCAGTACTTC. Protein: CASSLGQDYEQYF.

This clone was counted between two and nine times. The chain links TRBV6-5 to TRBJ2-7; D unclear. This CDR3 spans 13 amino acids. The germline V gene encodes CDR1 MNHEY and CDR2 SVGAGI. V was shortened by 7 bases and J by 0 bases, with 10 bases between the two germline ends. This CDR3 is CASTFGLSYEQYF. In DNA form, the CDR3 reads TGTGCCAGCACTTTCGGTCTCTCCTACGAGCAGTACTTC.